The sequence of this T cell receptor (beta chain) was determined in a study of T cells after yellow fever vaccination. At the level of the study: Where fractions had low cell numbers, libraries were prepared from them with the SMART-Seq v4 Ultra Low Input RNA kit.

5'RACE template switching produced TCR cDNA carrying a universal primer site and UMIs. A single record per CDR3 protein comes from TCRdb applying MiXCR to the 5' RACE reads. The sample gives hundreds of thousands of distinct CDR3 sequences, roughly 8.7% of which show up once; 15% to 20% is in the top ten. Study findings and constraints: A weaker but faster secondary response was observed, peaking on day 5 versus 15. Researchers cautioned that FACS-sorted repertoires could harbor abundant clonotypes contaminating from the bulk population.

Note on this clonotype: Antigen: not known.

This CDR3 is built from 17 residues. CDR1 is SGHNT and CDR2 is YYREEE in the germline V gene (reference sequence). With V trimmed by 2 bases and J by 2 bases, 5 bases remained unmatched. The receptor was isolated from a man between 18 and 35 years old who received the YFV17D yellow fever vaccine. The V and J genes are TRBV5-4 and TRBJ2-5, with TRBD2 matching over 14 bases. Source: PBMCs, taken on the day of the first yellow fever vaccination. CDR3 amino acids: CASSFLGTSGGQETQYF. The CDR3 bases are TGTGCCAGCAGCTTCCTGGGGACTAGCGGGGGACAAGAGACCCAGTACTTC.